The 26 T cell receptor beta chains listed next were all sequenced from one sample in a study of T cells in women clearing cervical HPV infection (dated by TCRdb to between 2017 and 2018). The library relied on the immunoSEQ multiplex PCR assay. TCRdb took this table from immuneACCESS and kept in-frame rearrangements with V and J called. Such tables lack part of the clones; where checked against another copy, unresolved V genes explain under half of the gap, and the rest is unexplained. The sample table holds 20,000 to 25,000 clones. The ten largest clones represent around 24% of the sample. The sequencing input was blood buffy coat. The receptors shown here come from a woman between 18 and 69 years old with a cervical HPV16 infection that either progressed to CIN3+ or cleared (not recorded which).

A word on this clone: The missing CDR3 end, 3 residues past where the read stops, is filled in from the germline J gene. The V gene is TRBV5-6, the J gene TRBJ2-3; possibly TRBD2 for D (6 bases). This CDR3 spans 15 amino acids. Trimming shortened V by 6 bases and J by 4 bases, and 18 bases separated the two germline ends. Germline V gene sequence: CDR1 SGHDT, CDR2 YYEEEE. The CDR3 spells CASMDRDFLSDTQYF. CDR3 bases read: TGTGCCAGCATGGATAGGGACTTTCTTTCAGATACG.

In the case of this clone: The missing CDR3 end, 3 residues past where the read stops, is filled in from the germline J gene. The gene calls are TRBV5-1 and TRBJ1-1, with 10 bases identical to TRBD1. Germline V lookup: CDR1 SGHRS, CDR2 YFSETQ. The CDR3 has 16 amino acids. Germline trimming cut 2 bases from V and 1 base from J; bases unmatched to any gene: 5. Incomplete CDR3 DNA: TGCGCCAGCAGCTTTGGACAGGGGGGTCGGAACACTGAA. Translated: CASSFGQGGRNTE. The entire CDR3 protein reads CASSFGQGGRNTEAFF.

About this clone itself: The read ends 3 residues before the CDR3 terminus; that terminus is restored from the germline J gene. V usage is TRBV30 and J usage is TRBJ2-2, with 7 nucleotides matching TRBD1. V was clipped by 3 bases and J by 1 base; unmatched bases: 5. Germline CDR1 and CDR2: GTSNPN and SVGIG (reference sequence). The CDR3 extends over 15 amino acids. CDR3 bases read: TGTGCCTGGAGGCCAGACAGGGTGAACACCGGGGAG. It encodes CAWRPDRVNTGE. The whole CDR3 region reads CAWRPDRVNTGELFF.

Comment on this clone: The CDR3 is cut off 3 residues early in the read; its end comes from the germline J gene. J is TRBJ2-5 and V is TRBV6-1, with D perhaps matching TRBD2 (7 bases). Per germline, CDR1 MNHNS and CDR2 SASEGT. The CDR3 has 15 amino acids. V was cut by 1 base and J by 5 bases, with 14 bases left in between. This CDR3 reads CASSEEGGVVETQYF. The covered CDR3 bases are TGTGCCAGCAGTGAAGAAGGGGGGGTAGTGGAGACC.

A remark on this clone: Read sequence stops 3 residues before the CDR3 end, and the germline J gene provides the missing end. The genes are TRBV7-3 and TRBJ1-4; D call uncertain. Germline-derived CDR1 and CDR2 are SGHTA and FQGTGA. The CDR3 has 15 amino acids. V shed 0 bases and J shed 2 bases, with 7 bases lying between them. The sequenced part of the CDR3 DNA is TGTGCCAGCAGCTTAACGGAAGCGACTAATGAAAAA. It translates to CASSLTEATNEK. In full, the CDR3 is CASSLTEATNEKLFF.

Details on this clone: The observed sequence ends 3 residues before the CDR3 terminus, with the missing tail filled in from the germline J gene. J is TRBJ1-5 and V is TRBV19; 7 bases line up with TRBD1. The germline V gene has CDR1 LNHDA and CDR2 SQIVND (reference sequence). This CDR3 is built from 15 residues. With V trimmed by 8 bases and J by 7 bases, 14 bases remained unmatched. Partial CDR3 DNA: TGTGCCAGTGTCCCATTACAGGGGAGGGGGCAGCCC. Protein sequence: CASVPLQGRGQP. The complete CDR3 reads CASVPLQGRGQPQHF.

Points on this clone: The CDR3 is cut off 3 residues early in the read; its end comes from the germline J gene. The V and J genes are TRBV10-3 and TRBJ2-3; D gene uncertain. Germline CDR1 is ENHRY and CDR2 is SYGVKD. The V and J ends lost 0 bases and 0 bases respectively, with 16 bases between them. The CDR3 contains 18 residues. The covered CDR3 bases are TGTGCCATCAGTGAGTCGGTTATTGCGCTATCTAGCACAGATACG. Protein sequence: CAISESVIALSSTDT. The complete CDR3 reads CAISESVIALSSTDTQYF.

The sequenced CDR3 bases are TGTGCCGTTGCATGGAGCGGGAGGGCGGTTGAG. Amino acids: CAVAWSGRAVE. The whole CDR3 reads CAVAWSGRAVEQFF. J is TRBJ2-1 and V is TRBV7-9; 10 bases line up with TRBD2. The observed sequence ends 3 residues before the CDR3 terminus, with the missing tail filled in from the germline J gene. The CDR3 is made up of 14 amino acids. Germline trimming cut 11 bases from V and 9 bases from J; bases unmatched to any gene: 13. Germline V gene sequence: CDR1 SEHNR, CDR2 FQNEAQ (reference sequence).

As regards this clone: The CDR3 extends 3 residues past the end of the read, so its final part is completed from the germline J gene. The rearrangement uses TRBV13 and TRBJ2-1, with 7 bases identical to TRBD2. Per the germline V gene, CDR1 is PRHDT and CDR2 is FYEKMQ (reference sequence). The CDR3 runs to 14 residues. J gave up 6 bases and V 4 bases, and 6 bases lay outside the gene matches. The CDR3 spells CASSSRLAGNEQFF. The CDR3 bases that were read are TGTGCCAGCAGCTCTAGACTAGCTGGCAATGAG.

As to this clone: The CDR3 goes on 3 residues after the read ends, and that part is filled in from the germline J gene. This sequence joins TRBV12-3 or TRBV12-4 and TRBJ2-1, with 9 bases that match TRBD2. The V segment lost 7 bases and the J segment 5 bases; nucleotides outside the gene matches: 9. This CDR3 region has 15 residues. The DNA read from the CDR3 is TGTGCCAGCACTGAGTATGCGGGAGGGAACAATGAG. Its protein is CASTEYAGGNNE. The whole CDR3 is CASTEYAGGNNEQFF.

CDR3 bases read: TGCAGTGCTAGAGACCCCCGTGCCAGTCAGAATCAGCCC. Translation: CSARDPRASQNQP. The full CDR3 sequence reads CSARDPRASQNQPQHF. The chain is built from TRBV20-1 and TRBJ1-5; no clear D gene. The read is 3 residues too short to cover the CDR3 end, so that end is filled in from the germline J gene. Trimming took off 0 bases at V and 4 bases at J, with 16 bases between the two ends. This CDR3 is built from 16 residues. The V gene's germline CDR1 is DFQATT and CDR2 SNEGSKA (reference sequence).

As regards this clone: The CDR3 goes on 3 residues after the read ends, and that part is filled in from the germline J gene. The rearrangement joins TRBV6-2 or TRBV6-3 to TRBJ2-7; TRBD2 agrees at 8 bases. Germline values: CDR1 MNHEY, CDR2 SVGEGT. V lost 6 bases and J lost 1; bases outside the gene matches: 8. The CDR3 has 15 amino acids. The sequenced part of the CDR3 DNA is TGTGCCAGCAGGACCGGGGGGGATTCATCCTACGAG. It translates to CASRTGGDSSYE. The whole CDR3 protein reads CASRTGGDSSYEQYF.

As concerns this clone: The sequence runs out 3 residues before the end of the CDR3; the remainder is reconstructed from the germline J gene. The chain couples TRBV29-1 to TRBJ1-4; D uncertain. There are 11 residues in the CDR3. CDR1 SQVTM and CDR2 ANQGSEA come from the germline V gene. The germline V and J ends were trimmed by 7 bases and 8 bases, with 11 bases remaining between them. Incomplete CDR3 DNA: TGCAGCGCCACCCAAGGGGAAAAA. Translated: CSATQGEK. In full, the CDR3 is CSATQGEKLFF. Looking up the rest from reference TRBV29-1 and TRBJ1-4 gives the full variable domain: SAVISQKPSRDICQRGTSLTIQCQVDSQVTMMFWYRQQPGQSLTLIATANQGSEATYESGFVIDKFPISRPNLTFSTLTVSNMSPEDSSIYLCSATQGEKLFFGSGTQLSVL.

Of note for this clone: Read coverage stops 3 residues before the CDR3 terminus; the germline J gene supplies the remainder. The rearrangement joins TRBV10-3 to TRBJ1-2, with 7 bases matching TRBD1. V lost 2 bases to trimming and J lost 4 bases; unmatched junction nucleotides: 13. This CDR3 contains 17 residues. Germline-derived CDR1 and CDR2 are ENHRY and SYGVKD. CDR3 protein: CAISERLGQRLGYGYTF. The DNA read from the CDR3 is TGTGCCATCAGTGAGAGGCTGGGACAGCGATTGGGCTATGGC.

The CDR3 DNA, read in part, is TGCGCCAGCAGTGAGTCGGGACTAGACACCGGGGAG. The encoded protein is CASSESGLDTGE. The entire CDR3 sequence reads CASSESGLDTGELFF. The genes are TRBV10-1 and TRBJ2-2; 8 nucleotides line up with TRBD2. The read falls 3 residues short of the CDR3 end, and the missing part is taken from the germline J gene. This CDR3 has 15 amino acids. V shed 0 bases, J shed 3 bases, and the junction held 0 bases outside the gene matches. Germline V gene lookup returns CDR1 WNHNN and CDR2 SYGVQD (reference sequence).

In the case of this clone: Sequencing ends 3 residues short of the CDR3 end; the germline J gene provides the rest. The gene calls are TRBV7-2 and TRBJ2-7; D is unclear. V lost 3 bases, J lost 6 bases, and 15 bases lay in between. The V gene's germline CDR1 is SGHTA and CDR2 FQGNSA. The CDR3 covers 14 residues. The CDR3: CASSFLFVRGEQYF. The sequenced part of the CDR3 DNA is TGTGCCAGCAGCTTTTTATTTGTTCGAGGCGAG.

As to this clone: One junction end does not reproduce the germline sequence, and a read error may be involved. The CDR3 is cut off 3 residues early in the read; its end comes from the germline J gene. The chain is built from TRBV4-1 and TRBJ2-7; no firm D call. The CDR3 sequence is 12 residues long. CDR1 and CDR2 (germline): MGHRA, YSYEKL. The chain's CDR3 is CTSSQDKYEQYF. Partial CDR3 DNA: TGCACCAGCAGCCAAGACAAATACGAG.

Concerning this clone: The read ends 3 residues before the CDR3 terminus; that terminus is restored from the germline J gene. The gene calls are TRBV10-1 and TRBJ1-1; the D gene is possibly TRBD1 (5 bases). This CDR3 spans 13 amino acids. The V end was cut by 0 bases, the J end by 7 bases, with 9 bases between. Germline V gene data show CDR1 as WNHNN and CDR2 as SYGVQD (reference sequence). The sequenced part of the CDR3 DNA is TGCGCCAGCAGTGAGTCGCGAGGGGATGAA. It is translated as CASSESRGDE. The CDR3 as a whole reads CASSESRGDEAFF.

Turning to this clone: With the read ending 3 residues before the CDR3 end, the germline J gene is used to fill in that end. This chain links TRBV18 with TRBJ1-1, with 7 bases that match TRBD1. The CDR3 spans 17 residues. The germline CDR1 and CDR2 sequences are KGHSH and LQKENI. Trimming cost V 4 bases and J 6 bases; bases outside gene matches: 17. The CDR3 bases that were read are TGTGCCAGCTCACACGGACAGGCGGTATCATCAATCGCTGAA. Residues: CASSHGQAVSSIAE. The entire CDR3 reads CASSHGQAVSSIAEAFF.

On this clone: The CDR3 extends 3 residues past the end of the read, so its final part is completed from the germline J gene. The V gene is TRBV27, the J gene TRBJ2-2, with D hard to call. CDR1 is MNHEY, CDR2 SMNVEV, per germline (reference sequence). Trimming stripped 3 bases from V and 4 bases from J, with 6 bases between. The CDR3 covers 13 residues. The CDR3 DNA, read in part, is TGTGCCAGCAGTTTTTCTTTCACCGGGGAG. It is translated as CASSFSFTGE. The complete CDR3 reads CASSFSFTGELFF.

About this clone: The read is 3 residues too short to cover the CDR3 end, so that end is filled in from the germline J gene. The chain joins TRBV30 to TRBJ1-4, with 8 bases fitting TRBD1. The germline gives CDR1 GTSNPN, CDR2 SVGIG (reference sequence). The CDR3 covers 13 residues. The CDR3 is CASRQGYNSPLFF. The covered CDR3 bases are TGTGCCTCGAGACAGGGGTATAATTCACCA.

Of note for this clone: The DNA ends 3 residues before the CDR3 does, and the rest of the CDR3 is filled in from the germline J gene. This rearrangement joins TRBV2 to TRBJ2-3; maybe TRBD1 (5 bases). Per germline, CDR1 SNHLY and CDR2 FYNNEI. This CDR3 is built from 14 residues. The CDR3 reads CASSKSPGRETQYF. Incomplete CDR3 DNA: TGTGCCAGCAGTAAATCCCCAGGGCGTGAGACG.

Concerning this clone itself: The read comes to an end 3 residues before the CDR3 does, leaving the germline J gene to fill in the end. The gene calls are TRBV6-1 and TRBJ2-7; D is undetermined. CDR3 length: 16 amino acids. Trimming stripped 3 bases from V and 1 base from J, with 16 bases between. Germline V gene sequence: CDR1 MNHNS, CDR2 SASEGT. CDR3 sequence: CASSEGQAMVSYEQYF. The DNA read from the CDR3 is TGTGCCAGCAGTGAGGGTCAGGCGATGGTTTCCTACGAG.

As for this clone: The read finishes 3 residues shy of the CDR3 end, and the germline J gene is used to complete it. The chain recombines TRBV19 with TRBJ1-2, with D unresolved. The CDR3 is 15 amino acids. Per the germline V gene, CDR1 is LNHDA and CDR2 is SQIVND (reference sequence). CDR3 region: CASSIGRASSYDYTF. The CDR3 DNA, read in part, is TGTGCCAGTAGTATTGGTAGGGCCTCCTCCTACGAC.

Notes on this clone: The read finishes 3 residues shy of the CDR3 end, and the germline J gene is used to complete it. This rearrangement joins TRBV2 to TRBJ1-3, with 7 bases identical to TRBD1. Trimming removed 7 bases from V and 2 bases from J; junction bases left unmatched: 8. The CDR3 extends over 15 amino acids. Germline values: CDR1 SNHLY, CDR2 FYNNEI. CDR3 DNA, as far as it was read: TGTGCCAGCACGCAGGGGGGTTATCCTGGAAACACC. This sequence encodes CASTQGGYPGNT. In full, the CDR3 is CASTQGGYPGNTIYF.

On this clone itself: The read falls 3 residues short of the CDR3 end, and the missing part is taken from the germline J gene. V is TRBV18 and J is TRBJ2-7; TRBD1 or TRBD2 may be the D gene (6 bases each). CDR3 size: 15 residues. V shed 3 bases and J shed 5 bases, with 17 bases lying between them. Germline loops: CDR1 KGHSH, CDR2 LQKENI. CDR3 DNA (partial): TGTGCCAGCTCACCCGAATTGGGGGCGGGAAACGAG. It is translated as CASSPELGAGNE. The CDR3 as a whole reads CASSPELGAGNEQYF.